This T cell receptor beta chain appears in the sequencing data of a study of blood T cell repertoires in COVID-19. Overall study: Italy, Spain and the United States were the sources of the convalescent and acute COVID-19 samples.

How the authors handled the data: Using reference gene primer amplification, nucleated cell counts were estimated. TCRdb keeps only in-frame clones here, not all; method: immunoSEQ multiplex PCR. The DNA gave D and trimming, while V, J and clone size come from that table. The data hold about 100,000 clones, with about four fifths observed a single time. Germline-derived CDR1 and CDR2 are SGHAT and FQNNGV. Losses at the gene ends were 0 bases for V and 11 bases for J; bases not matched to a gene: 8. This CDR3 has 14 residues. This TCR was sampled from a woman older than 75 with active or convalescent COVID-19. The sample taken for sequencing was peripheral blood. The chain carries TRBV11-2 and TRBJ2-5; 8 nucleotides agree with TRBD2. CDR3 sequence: CASSLDRTSGFQYF. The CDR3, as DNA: TGTGCCAGCAGCTTAGATCGAACTAGCGGTTTTCAGTACTTC. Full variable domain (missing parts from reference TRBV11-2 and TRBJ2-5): EAGVAQSPRYKIIEKRQSVAFWCNPISGHATLYWYQQILGQGPKLLIQFQNNGVVDDSQLPKDRFSAERLKGVDSTLKIQPAKLEDSAVYLCASSLDRTSGFQYFGPGTRLLVL.